Sequencing of this TCR beta chain was carried out in a study of response to subunit inactivated influenza vaccine. Using its own MiXCR run on the RT-PCR reads, TCRdb lists one record per CDR3 protein. In the table there are 300,000 to 350,000 distinct CDR3 sequences, around a fifth of which are singletons. Trimming took 5 bases from V and 1 from J, leaving 15 bases between them. CDR3 length: 15 residues. Germline-derived CDR1 and CDR2 are SGHKS and YYEKEE (reference sequence). Whole-study results and caveats: The authors put forward the suggestion that each seasonal influenza vaccination may bring in only a limited number of new T cells.

Comment on this clonotype: Its antigen is unknown.

This sequence was found in a man aged 50 to 69 who received an inactivated influenza vaccine. The chain couples TRBV5-5 to TRBJ2-5; D tentatively fits TRBD1 or TRBD2 (5 bases each). The material was PBMCs from blood, obtained 21 months after vaccination. This CDR3 reads CASSATWGSQETQYF. In DNA, the CDR3 is TGTGCCAGCAGTGCCACGTGGGGGTCCCAAGAGACCCAGTACTTC. The variable domain in full, completed from reference TRBV5-5 and TRBJ2-5, reads DAGVTQSPTHLIKTRGQQVTLRCSPISGHKSVSWYQQVLGQGPQFIFQYYEKEERGRGNFPDRFSARQFPNYSSELNVNALLLGDSALYLCASSATWGSQETQYFGPGTRLLVL.